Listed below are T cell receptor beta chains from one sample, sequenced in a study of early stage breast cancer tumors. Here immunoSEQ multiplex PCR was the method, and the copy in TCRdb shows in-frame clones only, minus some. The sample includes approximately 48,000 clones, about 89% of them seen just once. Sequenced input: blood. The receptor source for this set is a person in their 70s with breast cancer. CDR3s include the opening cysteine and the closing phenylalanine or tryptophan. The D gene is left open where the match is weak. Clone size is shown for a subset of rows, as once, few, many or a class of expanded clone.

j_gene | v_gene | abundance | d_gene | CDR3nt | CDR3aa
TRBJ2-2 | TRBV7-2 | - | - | TGTGCCAGCAGCCTCCGGACGGGGACCGGGGAGCTGTTTTTT | CASSLRTGTGELFF
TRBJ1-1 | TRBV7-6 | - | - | TGTGCCAGCAGCCCCAGACACAGGCCGGGTGTAGCTTTCTTT | CASSPRHRPGVAFF
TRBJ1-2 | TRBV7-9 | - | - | TGTGCCAGCAGCTTAGAACAGCGGGGCTACACCTTC | CASSLEQRGYTF
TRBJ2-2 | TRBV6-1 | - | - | TGTGCCAGCAGTGCAGGCATCGCGAACACCGGGGAGCTGTTTTTT | CASSAGIANTGELFF
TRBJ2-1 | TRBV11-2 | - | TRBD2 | TGTGCCAGCAGCTTAGATCGAGGTAGCGGGAGCGCCTGGGAGCAGTTCTTC | CASSLDRGSGSAWEQFF
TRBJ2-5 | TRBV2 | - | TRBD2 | TGTGCCATCTCAGGGAGGACAGCGGGGGATTTCCAAGAGACCCAGTACTTC | CAISGRTAGDFQETQYF
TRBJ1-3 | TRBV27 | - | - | TGTGCCAGCAGCTCAACGAGCTCTGGAAACACCATATATTTT | CASSSTSSGNTIYF
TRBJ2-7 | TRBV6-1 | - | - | TGTGCCAGCAGTGTGACAGGTGGGGGCGAGCAGTACTTC | CASSVTGGGEQYF
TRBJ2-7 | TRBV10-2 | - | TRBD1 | TGCGCCACTCGATTGACAGGGGAAGGCGAGCAGTACTTC | CATRLTGEGEQYF
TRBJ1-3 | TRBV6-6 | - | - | TGTGCCAGCAGTTTCACGAGCTCTGGAAACACCATATATTTT | CASSFTSSGNTIYF
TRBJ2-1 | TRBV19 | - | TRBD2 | TGTGCCAGTAAGGGGACTAGCGGGAGGGCCAGGTACAATGAGCAGTTCTTC | CASKGTSGRARYNEQFF
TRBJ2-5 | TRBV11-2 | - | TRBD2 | TGTGCCAGCAGCTTCCAAGGACTAGCGGGATTGTCGGAGACCCAGTACTTC | CASSFQGLAGLSETQYF
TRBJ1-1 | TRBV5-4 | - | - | TGTGCCAGCAGCTTCGTGGGGGCCATGAACACTGAAGCTTTCTTT | CASSFVGAMNTEAFF
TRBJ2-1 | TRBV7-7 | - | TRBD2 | TGTGCTAGCAGCTCCACTAGCGGGAGGGGGGAGCAGTTCTTC | CASSSTSGRGEQFF
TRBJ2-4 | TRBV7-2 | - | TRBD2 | TGTGCCAGCAGCTTAACGGGGGGGGAAAACATTCAGTACTTC | CASSLTGGENIQYF
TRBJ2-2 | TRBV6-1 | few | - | TGTGCCAGCAGTGAAGTTGAGAGTGCCGGGGAGCTGTTTTTT | CASSEVESAGELFF
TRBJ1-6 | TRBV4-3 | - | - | TGCGCCAGCAGCCGAGTATTAGGGACACCTAATTCACCCCTCCACTTT | CASSRVLGTPNSPLHF
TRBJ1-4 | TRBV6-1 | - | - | TGTGCCAGCAGGAGGAGGGCGGGGACGGGTGAAAAACTGTTTTTT | CASRRRAGTGEKLFF
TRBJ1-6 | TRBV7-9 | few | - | TGTGCCAGCAGCTTCATTCCGGGGAATTCACCCCTCCACTTT | CASSFIPGNSPLHF
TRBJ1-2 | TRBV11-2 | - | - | TGTGCCAGCAGCGCATCTCCCCTTAAAGGGGGAAGCTATGGCTACACCTTC | CASSASPLKGGSYGYTF
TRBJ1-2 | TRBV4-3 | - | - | TGCGCCAGCAGCCAAGCCCTAGATACAGGGGGCTACACCTTC | CASSQALDTGGYTF
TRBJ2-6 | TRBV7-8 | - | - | TGTGCCAGCAGCACCACAAGACTCGGGGCCAACGTCCTGACTTTC | CASSTTRLGANVLTF
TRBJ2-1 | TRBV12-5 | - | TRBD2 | TGTGCTAGTGGTTTGCAGACTAGCGGGGAACCCAATGAGCAGTTCTTC | CASGLQTSGEPNEQFF
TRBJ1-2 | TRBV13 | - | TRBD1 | TGTGCCAGCAGCGATAGTGGGACAGGGGGTTTAGGGAACTATGGCTACACCTTC | CASSDSGTGGLGNYGYTF
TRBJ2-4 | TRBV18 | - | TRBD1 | TGTGCCAGCTCACCCAACCCTCTGACAGGGACCCTAGCCAAAAACATTCAGTACTTC | CASSPNPLTGTLAKNIQYF
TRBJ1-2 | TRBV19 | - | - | TGTGCCAGTATCGGACAAGGCACCTATGGCTACACCTTC | CASIGQGTYGYTF
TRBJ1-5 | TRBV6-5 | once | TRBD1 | TGTGCCAGTTCAGGGGGCCGGGGGGTGGATCAGCCCCAGCATTTT | CASSGGRGVDQPQHF
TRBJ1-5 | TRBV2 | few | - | TGTGCCAGCTCGTATAGCAATCAGCCCCAGCATTTT | CASSYSNQPQHF
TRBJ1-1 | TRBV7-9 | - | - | TGTGCCAGCAGCCCCAGGGGCCACACTGAAGCTTTCTTT | CASSPRGHTEAFF
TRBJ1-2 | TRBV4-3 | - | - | TGCGCCAGCAGCCAAGCCGAGGGGGGGCGCGGAGGCTACACCTTC | CASSQAEGGRGGYTF
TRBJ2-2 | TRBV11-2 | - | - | TGTGCCAGCAGCTTAGAGCGGGGGAACACCGGGGAGCTGTTTTTT | CASSLERGNTGELFF
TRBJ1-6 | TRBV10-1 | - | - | TGCGCCAGCAGCCCCGGGAGGGATTCACCCCTCCACTTT | CASSPGRDSPLHF
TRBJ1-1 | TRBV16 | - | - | TGTGCCAGCAGCCTCCGAGGGGAGGGTGAAGCTTTCTTT | CASSLRGEGEAFF
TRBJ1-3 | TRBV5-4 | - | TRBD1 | TGTGCCAGCAGCAAGGACAGGGCTGGAAACACCATATATTTT | CASSKDRAGNTIYF
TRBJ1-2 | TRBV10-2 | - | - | TGCGCCAGCAGCGAGGGGCCCGCTAACTATGGCTACACCTTC | CASSEGPANYGYTF
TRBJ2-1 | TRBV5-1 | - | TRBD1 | TGCGCCAGCAGCTCGACAGGGCAAGCCGATGAGCAGTTCTTC | CASSSTGQADEQFF
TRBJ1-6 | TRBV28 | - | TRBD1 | TGTGCCAGCACCAAAGGACAGGACAATTCACCCCTCCACTTT | CASTKGQDNSPLHF
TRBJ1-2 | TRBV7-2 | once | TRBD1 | TGTGCCAGCAGCTTAGAGGGACAGGGTGAAGGCTACACCTTC | CASSLEGQGEGYTF
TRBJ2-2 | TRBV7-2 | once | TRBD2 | TGTGCCAGCAGCTCGGGGGGACTCCCCACCGGGGAGCTGTTTTTT | CASSSGGLPTGELFF